This is a list of T cell receptor beta chains from one sample in a study of blood T cell repertoires in COVID-19. TCRdb's table, derived via immunoSEQ multiplex PCR, lists solely in-frame clones and lacks some. The sample shows about 72,000 clones, about 81% of them seen only once. The material sequenced was peripheral blood. The receptors derive from a human donor in a cohort sampled during active COVID-19. Each CDR3 is given with its conserved first and last residue. D genes are given only for firm matches. Clone size is stated in some rows and not others, as once, few, many or a class when expanded.

j_call: TRBJ1-4
v_call: TRBV7-2
clone_size: NA
d_call: TRBD1
cdr3_nt: TGTGCCAGCAGCTACCGACAGGGACTTAGGGCTAATGAAAAACTGTTTTTT
cdr3_aa: CASSYRQGLRANEKLFF

j_call: TRBJ1-5
v_call: TRBV3-1/TRBV3-2
clone_size: NA
d_call: NA
cdr3_nt: TGTGCCAGCAGCCAAGGATCCGGTCAGCCCCAGCATTTT
cdr3_aa: CASSQGSGQPQHF

j_call: TRBJ1-1
v_call: TRBV3-1/TRBV3-2
clone_size: few
d_call: TRBD1
cdr3_nt: TGTGCCAGCAGCCCGGACAGGAAGACTGAAGCTTTCTTT
cdr3_aa: CASSPDRKTEAFF

j_call: TRBJ1-2
v_call: TRBV2
clone_size: NA
d_call: TRBD1
cdr3_nt: TGTGCCAGCGGCGGACAGGGGATTAGTTATGGCTACACCTTC
cdr3_aa: CASGGQGISYGYTF

j_call: TRBJ2-5
v_call: TRBV5-6
clone_size: once
d_call: NA
cdr3_nt: TGTGCCAGCAGCTACAGTATCCAAGAGACCCAGTACTTC
cdr3_aa: CASSYSIQETQYF

j_call: TRBJ1-3
v_call: TRBV3-1/TRBV3-2
clone_size: NA
d_call: NA
cdr3_nt: TGTGCCAGCAGCCAAGAGGGGGCAAACACCATATATTTT
cdr3_aa: CASSQEGANTIYF

j_call: TRBJ1-6
v_call: TRBV7-2
clone_size: NA
d_call: NA
cdr3_nt: TGTGCCAGCAGCTTATCCTTCATAAGCGTCTTGGATAATTCACCCCTCCACTTT
cdr3_aa: CASSLSFISVLDNSPLHF

j_call: TRBJ2-1
v_call: TRBV7-9
clone_size: once
d_call: NA
cdr3_nt: TGTGCCAGCAGCTCTCTTAGGGGGGGCGTCTACAATGAGCAGTTCTTC
cdr3_aa: CASSSLRGGVYNEQFF

j_call: TRBJ1-2
v_call: TRBV27
clone_size: NA
d_call: NA
cdr3_nt: TGTGCCAGCAGTTTATCCCCAGGATCTAACTATGGCTACACCTTC
cdr3_aa: CASSLSPGSNYGYTF

j_call: TRBJ2-7
v_call: TRBV5-1
clone_size: NA
d_call: TRBD2
cdr3_nt: TGCGCCAGCAGCTATACTCCTTCCGGGACTAGCGGGGGGGGCGAGCAGTACTTC
cdr3_aa: CASSYTPSGTSGGGEQYF

j_call: TRBJ2-1
v_call: TRBV18
clone_size: once
d_call: NA
cdr3_nt: TGTGCCAGCTCACCACCGGTAAGGGGTCACAATGAGCAGTTCTTC
cdr3_aa: CASSPPVRGHNEQFF

j_call: TRBJ2-5
v_call: TRBV2
clone_size: NA
d_call: TRBD2
cdr3_nt: TGTGCCAGCAGTGTTGGGACTAGCGGGGGGATTCAAGAGACCCAGTACTTC
cdr3_aa: CASSVGTSGGIQETQYF

j_call: TRBJ2-5
v_call: TRBV5-4
clone_size: NA
d_call: TRBD1
cdr3_nt: TGTGCCAGCGCCAACCGGACAGGGTGGGAAGAGACCCAGTACTTC
cdr3_aa: CASANRTGWEETQYF

j_call: TRBJ1-6
v_call: TRBV2
clone_size: NA
d_call: NA
cdr3_nt: TGTGCCAGCCGGGTCGCGGGGCTCTCCTATAATTCACCCCTCCACTTT
cdr3_aa: CASRVAGLSYNSPLHF

j_call: TRBJ1-2
v_call: TRBV7-2
clone_size: NA
d_call: NA
cdr3_nt: TGTGCCAGCAGCTTAGCAGGCCCGGGCAGAGGGGGTGGCTACACCTTC
cdr3_aa: CASSLAGPGRGGGYTF

j_call: TRBJ1-1
v_call: TRBV5-1
clone_size: NA
d_call: TRBD1
cdr3_nt: TGCGCCAGCAGCCTTACCAGGGGGCTGAACACTGAAGCTTTCTTT
cdr3_aa: CASSLTRGLNTEAFF

j_call: TRBJ2-3
v_call: TRBV2
clone_size: NA
d_call: TRBD1
cdr3_nt: TGTGCCAGCAGTGGACAGGGTAACACAGATACGCAGTATTTT
cdr3_aa: CASSGQGNTDTQYF

j_call: TRBJ1-4
v_call: TRBV30
clone_size: NA
d_call: TRBD1
cdr3_nt: TGTGCCTGGAGTGATGGGACAGAGATTGAAAAACTGTTTTTT
cdr3_aa: CAWSDGTEIEKLFF

j_call: TRBJ2-5
v_call: TRBV5-1
clone_size: NA
d_call: TRBD2
cdr3_nt: TGCGCCAGCAGCTTGCCACTAGCGGGGGTTAAATTTGGGACCCAGTACTTC
cdr3_aa: CASSLPLAGVKFGTQYF